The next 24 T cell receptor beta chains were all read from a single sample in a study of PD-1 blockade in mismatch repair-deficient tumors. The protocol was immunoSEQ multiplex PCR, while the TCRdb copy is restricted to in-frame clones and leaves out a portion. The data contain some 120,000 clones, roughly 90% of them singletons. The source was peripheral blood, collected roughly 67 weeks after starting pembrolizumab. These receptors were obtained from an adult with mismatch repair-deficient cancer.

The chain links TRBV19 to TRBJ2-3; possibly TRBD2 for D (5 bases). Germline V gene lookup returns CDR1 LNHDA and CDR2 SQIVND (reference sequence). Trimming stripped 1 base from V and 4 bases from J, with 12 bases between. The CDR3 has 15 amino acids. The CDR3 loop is CASSIAGLEADTQYF. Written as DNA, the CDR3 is TGTGCCAGTAGTATAGCGGGGTTAGAGGCAGATACGCAGTATTTT.

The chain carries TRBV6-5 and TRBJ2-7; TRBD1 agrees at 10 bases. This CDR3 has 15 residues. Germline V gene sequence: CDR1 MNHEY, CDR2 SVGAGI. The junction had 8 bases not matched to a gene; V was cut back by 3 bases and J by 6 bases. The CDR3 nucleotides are TGTGCCAGCAGTTATGAAGGACAGGGGGATGGCGAGCAGTACTTC. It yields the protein CASSYEGQGDGEQYF.

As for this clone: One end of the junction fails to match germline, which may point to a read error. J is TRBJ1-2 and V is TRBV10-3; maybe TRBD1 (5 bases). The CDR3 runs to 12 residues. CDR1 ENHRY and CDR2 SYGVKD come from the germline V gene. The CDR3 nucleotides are TGTGCCATCAGGGAGTCAGGGAGGGGCTACACCTTC. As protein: CAIRESGRGYTF.

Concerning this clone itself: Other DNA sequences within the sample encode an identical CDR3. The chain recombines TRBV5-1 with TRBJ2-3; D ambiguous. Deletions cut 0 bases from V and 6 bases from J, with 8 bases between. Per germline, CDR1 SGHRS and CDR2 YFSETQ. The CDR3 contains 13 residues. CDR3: CASSLGSGDTQYF. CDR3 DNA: TGCGCCAGCAGCTTGGGAAGTGGGGATACGCAGTATTTT.

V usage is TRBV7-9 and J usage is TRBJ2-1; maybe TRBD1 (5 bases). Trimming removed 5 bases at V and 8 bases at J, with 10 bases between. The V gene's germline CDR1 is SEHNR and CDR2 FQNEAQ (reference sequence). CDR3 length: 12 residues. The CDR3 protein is CASSDQGYEQFF. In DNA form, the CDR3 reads TGTGCCAGCAGCGATCAGGGTTATGAGCAGTTCTTC.

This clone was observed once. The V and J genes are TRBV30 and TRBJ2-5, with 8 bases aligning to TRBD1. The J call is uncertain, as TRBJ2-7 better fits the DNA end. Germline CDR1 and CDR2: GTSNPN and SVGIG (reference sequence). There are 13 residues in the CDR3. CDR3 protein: CAWGGQGSYEQYF. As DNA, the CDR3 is TGTGCCTGGGGCGGACAGGGATCCTACGAGCAGTACTTC.

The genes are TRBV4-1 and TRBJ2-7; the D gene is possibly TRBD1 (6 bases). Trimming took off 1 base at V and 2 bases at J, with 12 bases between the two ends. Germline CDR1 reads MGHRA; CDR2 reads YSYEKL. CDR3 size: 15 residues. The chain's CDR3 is CASSQVMDSPYEQYF. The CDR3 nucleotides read TGCGCCAGCAGCCAAGTAATGGACAGTCCCTACGAGCAGTACTTC.

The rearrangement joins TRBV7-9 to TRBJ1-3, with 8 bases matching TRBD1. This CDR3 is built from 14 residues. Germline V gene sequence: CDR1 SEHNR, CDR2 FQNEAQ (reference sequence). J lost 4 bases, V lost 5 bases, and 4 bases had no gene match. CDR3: CASSPTGAGNTIYF. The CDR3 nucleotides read TGTGCCAGCAGCCCGACAGGGGCCGGAAACACCATATATTTT. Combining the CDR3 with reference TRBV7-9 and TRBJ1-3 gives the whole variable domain DTGVSQNPRHKITKRGQNVTFRCDPISEHNRLYWYRQTLGQGPEFLTYFQNEAQLEKSRLLSDRFSAERPKGSFSTLEIQRTEQGDSAMYLCASSPTGAGNTIYFGEGSWLTVV.

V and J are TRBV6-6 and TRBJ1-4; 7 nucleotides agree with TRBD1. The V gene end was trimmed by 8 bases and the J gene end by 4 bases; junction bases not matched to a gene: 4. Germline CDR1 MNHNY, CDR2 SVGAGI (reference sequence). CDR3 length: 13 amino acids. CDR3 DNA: TGTGCCAGCCGGGACAGCCTTAATGAAAAACTGTTTTTT. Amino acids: CASRDSLNEKLFF.

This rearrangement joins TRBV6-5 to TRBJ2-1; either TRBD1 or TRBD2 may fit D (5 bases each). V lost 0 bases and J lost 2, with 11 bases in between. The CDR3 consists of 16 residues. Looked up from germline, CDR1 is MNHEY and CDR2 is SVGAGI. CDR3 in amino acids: CASSYSSRGPYNEQFF. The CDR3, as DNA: TGTGCCAGCAGTTACTCGAGTCGGGGACCCTACAATGAGCAGTTCTTC.

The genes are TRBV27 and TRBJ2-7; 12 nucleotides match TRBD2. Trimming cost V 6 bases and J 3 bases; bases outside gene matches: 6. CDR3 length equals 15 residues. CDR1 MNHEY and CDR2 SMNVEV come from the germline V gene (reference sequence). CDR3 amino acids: CASSPGTSGRYEQYF. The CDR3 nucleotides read TGTGCCAGCAGCCCCGGGACTAGCGGGCGCTACGAGCAGTACTTC.

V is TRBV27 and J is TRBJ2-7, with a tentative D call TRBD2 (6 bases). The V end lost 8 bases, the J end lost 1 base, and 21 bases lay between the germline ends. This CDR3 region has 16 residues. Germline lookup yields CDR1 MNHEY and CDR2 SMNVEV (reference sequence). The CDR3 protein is CASSGRESPASYEQYF. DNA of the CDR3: TGTGCCAGCTCAGGGCGGGAATCCCCAGCATCCTACGAGCAGTACTTC.

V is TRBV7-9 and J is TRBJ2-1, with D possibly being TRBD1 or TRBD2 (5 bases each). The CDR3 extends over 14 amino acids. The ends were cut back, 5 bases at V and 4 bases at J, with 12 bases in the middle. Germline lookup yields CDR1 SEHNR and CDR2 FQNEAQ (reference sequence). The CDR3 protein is CASSLQGEYNEQFF. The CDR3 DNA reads TGTGCCAGCAGCCTCCAGGGAGAGTACAATGAGCAGTTCTTC.

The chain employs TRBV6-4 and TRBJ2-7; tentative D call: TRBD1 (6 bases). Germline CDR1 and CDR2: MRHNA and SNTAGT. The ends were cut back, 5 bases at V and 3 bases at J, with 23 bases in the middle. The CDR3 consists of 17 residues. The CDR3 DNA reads TGTGCCAGCAGTTGGCGACATATTAAGACAGGTCACTACGAGCAGTACTTC. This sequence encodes CASSWRHIKTGHYEQYF.

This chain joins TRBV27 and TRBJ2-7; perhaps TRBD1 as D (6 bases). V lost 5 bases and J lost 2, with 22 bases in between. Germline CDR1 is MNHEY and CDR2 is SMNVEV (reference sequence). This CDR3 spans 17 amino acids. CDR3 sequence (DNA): TGTGCCAGCAGTGCACTCCCTCGAGGGCAGGGGACCTACGAGCAGTACTTC. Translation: CASSALPRGQGTYEQYF.

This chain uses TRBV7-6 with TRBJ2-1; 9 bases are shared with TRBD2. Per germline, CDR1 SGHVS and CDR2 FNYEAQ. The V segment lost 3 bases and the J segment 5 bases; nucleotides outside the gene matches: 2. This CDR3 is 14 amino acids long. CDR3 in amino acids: CASSFASGDNEQFF. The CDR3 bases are TGTGCCAGCAGCTTCGCTAGCGGGGACAATGAGCAGTTCTTC.

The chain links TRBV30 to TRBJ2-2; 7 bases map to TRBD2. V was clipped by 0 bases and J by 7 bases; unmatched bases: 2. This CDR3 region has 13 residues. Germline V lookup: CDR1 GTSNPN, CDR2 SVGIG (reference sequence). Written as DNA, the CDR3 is TGTGCCTGGAGTGTGGGGGGGAACGGGGAGCTGTTTTTT. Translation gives CAWSVGGNGELFF.

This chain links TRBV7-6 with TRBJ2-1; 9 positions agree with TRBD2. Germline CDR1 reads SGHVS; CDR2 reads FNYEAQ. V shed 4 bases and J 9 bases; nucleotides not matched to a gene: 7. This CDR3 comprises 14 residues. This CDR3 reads CASSSGTSFLEQFF. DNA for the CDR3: TGTGCCAGCAGCTCCGGGACTAGCTTCCTTGAGCAGTTCTTC.

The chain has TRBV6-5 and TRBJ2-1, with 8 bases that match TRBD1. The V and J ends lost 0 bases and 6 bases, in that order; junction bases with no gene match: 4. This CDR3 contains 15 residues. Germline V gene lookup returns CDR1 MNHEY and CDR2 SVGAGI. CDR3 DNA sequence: TGTGCCAGCAGTTACTCCCAGGGGGCGGGCAATGAGCAGTTCTTC. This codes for CASSYSQGAGNEQFF.

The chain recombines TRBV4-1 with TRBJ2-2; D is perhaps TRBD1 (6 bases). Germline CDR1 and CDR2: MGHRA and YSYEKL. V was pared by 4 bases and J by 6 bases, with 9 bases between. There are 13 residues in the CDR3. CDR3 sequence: CASSLQGSGELFF. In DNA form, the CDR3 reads TGCGCCAGCAGCCTACAGGGTTCCGGGGAGCTGTTTTTT.

CDR3 region: CATSRDGSPLAKNIQYF. The CDR3 bases are TGTGCCACCAGCAGAGATGGGTCACCCCTAGCCAAAAACATTCAGTACTTC. The chain combines TRBV15 with TRBJ2-4, with unresolved D. The CDR3 totals 17 residues. Germline V gene data show CDR1 as LNHNV and CDR2 as YYDKDF (reference sequence). Trimming removed 0 bases from V and 0 bases from J, with 12 bases in between.

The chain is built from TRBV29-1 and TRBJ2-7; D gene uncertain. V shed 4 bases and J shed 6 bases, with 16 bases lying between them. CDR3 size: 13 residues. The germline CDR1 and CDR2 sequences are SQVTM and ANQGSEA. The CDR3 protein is CSVAGPKSGEQYF. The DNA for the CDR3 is TGCAGCGTTGCCGGGCCAAAATCGGGCGAGCAGTACTTC.

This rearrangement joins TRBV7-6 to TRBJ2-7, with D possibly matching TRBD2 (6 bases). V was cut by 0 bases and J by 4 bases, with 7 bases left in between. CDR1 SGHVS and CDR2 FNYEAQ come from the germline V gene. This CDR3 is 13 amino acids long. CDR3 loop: CASSLAEGYEQYF. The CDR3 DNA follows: TGTGCCAGCAGCTTAGCGGAGGGTTACGAGCAGTACTTC. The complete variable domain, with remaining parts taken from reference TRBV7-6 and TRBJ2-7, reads GAGVSQSPRYKVTKRGQDVALRCDPISGHVSLYWYRQALGQGPEFLTYFNYEAQQDKSGLPNDRFSAERPEGSISTLTIQRTEQRDSAMYRCASSLAEGYEQYFGPGTRLTVT.

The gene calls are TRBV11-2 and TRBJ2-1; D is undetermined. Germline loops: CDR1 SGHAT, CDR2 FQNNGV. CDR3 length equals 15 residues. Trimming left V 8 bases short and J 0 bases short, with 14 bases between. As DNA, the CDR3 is TGTGCCAGCCAACCCCGGCCGGGCTCCTACAATGAGCAGTTCTTC. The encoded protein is CASQPRPGSYNEQFF.